The source of this T cell receptor beta chain is a study of T-cell reconstitution after alpha-beta-depleted transplantation in children. Study-level results: Surviving recipient T cells and thymic progenitors underlay high day-60 TCRbeta diversity in some patients. Reportedly, roughly two months post-transplant, alpha-beta T cells arose from several hundred expanded graft clones. T-cell counts and diversity at one year post-transplant came mainly from newly produced T cells.

Regarding this clonotype: Its antigen remains unidentified.

A TCRbeta library incorporating unique molecular identifiers was prepared. TCRdb fed the PCR reads into MiXCR, producing one record per CDR3 protein. The table shows about 300,000 distinct CDR3 sequences, with about 9.5% occurring only once. Trimming stripped 2 bases from V and 9 bases from J, with 11 bases between. Germline CDR1 is SSHAT and CDR2 is FNYEAQ (reference sequence). The CDR3 has 13 residues. The chain uses TRBV7-7 and TRBJ2-1, with a tentative D call TRBD2 (5 bases). The TCR sequence derives from a boy in the first two years of life with acute myeloid leukemia, due to receive a stem cell transplant. Sequences were derived from PBMCs, sampled before TCRalphabeta/CD19-depleted stem cell transplant. CDR3 region: CASSLRTGSEQFF. The CDR3 DNA follows: TGTGCCAGCAGCTTAAGGACGGGAAGTGAGCAGTTCTTC. The full variable domain, rest sourced from reference TRBV7-7 and TRBJ2-1, is GAGVSQSPRYKVTKRGQDVTLRCDPISSHATLYWYQQALGQGPEFLTYFNYEAQPDKSGLPSDRFSAERPEGSISTLTIQRTEQRDSAMYRCASSLRTGSEQFFGPGTRLTVL.